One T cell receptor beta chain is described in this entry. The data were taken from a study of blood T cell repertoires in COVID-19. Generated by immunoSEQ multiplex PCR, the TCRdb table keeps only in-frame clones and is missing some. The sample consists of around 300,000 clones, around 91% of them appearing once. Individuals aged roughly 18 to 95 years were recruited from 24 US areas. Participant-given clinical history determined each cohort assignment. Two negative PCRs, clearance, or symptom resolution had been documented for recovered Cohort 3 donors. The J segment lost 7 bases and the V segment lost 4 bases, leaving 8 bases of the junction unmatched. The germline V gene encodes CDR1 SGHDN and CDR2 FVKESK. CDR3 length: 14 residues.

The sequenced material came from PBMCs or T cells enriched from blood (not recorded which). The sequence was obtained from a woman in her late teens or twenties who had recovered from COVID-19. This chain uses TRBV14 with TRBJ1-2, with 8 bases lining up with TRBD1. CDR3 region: CASSPYLDRVGYTF. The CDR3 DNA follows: TGTGCCAGCAGCCCCTACTTGGACAGGGTTGGCTACACCTTC.